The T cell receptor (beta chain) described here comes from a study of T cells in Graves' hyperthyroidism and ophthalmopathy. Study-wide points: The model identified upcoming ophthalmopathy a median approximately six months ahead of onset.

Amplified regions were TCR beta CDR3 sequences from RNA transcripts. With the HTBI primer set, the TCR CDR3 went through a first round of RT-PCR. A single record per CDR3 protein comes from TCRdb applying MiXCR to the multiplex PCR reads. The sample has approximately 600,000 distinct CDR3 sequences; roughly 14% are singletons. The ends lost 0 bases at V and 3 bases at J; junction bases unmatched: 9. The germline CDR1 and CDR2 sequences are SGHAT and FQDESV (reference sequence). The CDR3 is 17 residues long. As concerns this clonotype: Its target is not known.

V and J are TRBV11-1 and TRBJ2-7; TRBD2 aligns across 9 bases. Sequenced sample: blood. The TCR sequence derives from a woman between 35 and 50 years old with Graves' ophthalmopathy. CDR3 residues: CASSLAGGLATLYEQYF. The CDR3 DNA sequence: TGTGCCAGCAGCTTAGCGGGGGGACTAGCAACGCTCTACGAGCAGTACTTC.